The entry below gives a single T cell receptor beta chain sequence along with its context. The data were taken from a study of blood T cell repertoires in COVID-19. Germline-derived CDR1 and CDR2 are MDHEN and SYDVKM. Between the trimmed V and J ends, which lost 5 bases and 5 bases, there was a span of 13 bases. The CDR3 sequence is 14 residues long. TCRdb's copy holds only in-frame clones and misses some; the assay was immunoSEQ multiplex PCR. Of 250,000 to 350,000 clones in the sample, approximately 84% are singletons; the top ten hold about 1.6%. The source material was peripheral blood. V and J are TRBV28 and TRBJ1-5, with a weak D call TRBD1 (6 bases). The source is a human donor with COVID-19, enrolled during active disease. The donor label of this sample is uncertain. CDR3 nucleotides: TGTGCCAGCAGTCTGCGACAGGAGTATCAGCCCCAGCATTTT. Amino acid sequence: CASSLRQEYQPQHF.